This T cell receptor beta chain was profiled in a study of cytomegalovirus exposure and HLA in healthy donors. In regard to this clone: Its target is not known.

The donors were members of the roughly 120-subject validation cohort (separate from the approximately 670-subject first cohort). Per germline, CDR1 SGDLS and CDR2 YYNGEE. The V gene end was trimmed by 1 base and the J gene end by 7 bases; junction bases not matched to a gene: 9. The CDR3 covers 16 residues. Broader study findings: The authors listed around 150 TCR beta chains as cytomegalovirus-associated.

Libraries were prepared by immunoSEQ multiplex PCR; TCRdb keeps only in-frame clonotypes and omits some of them. In the table there are some 78,000 clones, about 95% of which are singletons. The chain is built from TRBV9 and TRBJ2-1, with 9 bases lining up with TRBD2. This receptor was obtained from a man aged 18 to 35 in good health and CMV-seropositive. The sample was PBMCs. The CDR3 coding sequence is TGTGCCAGCAGCGTACTCGCCGGGACTAGCTTTAATGAGCAGTTCTTC. Protein sequence: CASSVLAGTSFNEQFF.